A single sample is the source of the 7 T cell receptor beta chains below, sequenced in a study of post-analysis software for immune sequencing data. Study-wide results and caveats: The five TRBV segments detected at higher frequency in patients than in controls included TRBV5-6, TRBV5-1 and TRBV20-1.

For these receptors, no antigen is known. cDNA libraries for TCR beta contained unique molecular identifiers. Via MiXCR, TCRdb re-called the PCR reads, giving one row per CDR3 protein. The sample comprises 600,000 to 750,000 distinct CDR3 sequences, around 60% of which are singletons, and approximately 11% rests with the top ten. The sample consisted of blood. The receptors here all came from a girl aged 2 to 9 with multiple sclerosis.

This clonotype came up a few times. This chain uses TRBV9 with TRBJ2-7, with a possible D match to TRBD1 (6 bases). Trimming took 1 base from V and 6 from J, leaving 14 bases between them. This CDR3 has 14 residues. Looked up from germline, CDR1 is SGDLS and CDR2 is YYNGEE. The CDR3 coding sequence is TGTGCCAGCAGCGTAAAAATGGGGGCTGGCGAGCAGTACTTC. Translating it yields CASSVKMGAGEQYF.

CDR3 nucleotides: TGTGCCAGCAGCCAAGTAGGTGTTACTGGCGATGAGCAGTTCTTC. Protein product: CASSQVGVTGDEQFF. J is TRBJ2-1 and V is TRBV4-2; D unresolved. Germline V gives CDR1 LGHNA, CDR2 YNFKEQ. The V end lost 1 base, the J end lost 8 bases, and 15 bases lay between the germline ends. The CDR3 extends over 15 amino acids.

The chain has TRBV12-3 or TRBV12-4 and TRBJ2-4, with D unclear. The CDR3 totals 13 residues. V dropped 2 bases and J dropped 8 bases, with 10 bases sitting between them. For the CDR3, the DNA is TGTGCCAGCAGTTTATTCGGAACCCACATTCAGTACTTC. Translation gives CASSLFGTHIQYF.

This chain joins TRBV7-2 and TRBJ2-2, with 8 nucleotides matching TRBD2. V lost 3 bases and J lost 6; bases outside the gene matches: 0. CDR1 is SGHTA, CDR2 FQGNSA, per germline. The CDR3 covers 13 residues. This chain's CDR3 is CASSLTSAGELFF. CDR3 coding DNA: TGTGCCAGCAGCTTGACTAGCGCCGGGGAGCTGTTTTTT. Full variable domain (rest looked up from reference TRBV7-2 and TRBJ2-2): GAGVSQSPSNKVTEKGKDVELRCDPISGHTALYWYRQSLGQGLEFLIYFQGNSAPDKSGLPSDRFSAERTGGSVSTLTIQRTQQEDSAVYLCASSLTSAGELFFGEGSRLTVL.

V usage is TRBV29-1 and J usage is TRBJ1-1; D is uncertain. This CDR3 contains 14 residues. Germline V gene sequence: CDR1 SQVTM, CDR2 ANQGSEA. The CDR3 loop is CSAKRTTMNTEAFF. CDR3 sequence (DNA): TGCAGTGCTAAGCGGACGACAATGAACACTGAAGCTTTCTTT.

The J gene is TRBJ2-5, the V gene TRBV29-1, with 10 bases matching TRBD2. This CDR3 is 15 amino acids long. CDR1 and CDR2 (germline): SQVTM, ANQGSEA. V lost 4 bases and J lost 4; bases outside the gene matches: 9. The CDR3 DNA reads TGCAGCGTTGTGGAGCGGGAGGGCCCTGGAGAGACCCAGTACTTC. It encodes CSVVEREGPGETQYF.

This chain connects TRBV6-2 or TRBV6-3 to TRBJ2-3; weak D call: TRBD2 (5 bases). V shed 6 bases and J shed 6 bases, with 13 bases lying between them. The CDR3 consists of 13 residues. Germline V lookup: CDR1 MNHEY, CDR2 SVGEGT. CDR3 coding DNA: TGTGCCAGCAGCAGCACTAGATCCGATACGCAGTATTTT. It is translated as CASSSTRSDTQYF.